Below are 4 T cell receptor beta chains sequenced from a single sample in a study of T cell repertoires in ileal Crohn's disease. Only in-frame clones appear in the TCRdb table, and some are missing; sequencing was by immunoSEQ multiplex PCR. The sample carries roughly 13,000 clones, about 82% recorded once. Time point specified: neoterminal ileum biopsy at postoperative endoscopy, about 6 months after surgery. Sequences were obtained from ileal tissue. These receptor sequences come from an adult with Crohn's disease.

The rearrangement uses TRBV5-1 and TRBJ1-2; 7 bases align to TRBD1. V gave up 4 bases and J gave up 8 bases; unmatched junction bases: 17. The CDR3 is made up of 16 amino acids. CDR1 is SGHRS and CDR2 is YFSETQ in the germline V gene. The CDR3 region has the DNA TGCGCCAGCAGCATGGATGGGACAGAACCTACATCGGGCTACACCTTC. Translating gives CASSMDGTEPTSGYTF.

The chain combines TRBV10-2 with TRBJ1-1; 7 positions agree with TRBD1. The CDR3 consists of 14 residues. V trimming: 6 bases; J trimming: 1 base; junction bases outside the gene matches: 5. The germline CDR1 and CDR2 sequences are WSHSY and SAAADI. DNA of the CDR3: TGCGCCAGCAGCGCGGACAGGCCGAACACTGAAGCTTTCTTT. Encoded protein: CASSADRPNTEAFF.

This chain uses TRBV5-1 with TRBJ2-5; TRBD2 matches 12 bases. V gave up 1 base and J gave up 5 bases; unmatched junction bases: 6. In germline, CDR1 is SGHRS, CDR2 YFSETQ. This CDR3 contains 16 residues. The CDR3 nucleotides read TGCGCCAGCAGCTTGAGGCTAGCGGGGGGGCACGAGACCCAGTACTTC. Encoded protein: CASSLRLAGGHETQYF.

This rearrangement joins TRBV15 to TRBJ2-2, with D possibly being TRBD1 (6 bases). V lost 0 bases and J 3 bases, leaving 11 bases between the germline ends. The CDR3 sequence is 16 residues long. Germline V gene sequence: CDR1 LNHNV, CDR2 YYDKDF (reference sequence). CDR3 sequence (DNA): TGTGCCACCAGCAGAGAGCCCTCAGGGGACACCGGGGAGCTGTTTTTT. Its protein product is CATSREPSGDTGELFF. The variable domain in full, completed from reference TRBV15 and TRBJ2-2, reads DAMVIQNPRYQVTQFGKPVTLSCSQTLNHNVMYWYQQKSSQAPKLLFHYYDKDFNNEADTPDNFQSRRPNTSFCFLDIRSPGLGDTAMYLCATSREPSGDTGELFFGEGSRLTVL.